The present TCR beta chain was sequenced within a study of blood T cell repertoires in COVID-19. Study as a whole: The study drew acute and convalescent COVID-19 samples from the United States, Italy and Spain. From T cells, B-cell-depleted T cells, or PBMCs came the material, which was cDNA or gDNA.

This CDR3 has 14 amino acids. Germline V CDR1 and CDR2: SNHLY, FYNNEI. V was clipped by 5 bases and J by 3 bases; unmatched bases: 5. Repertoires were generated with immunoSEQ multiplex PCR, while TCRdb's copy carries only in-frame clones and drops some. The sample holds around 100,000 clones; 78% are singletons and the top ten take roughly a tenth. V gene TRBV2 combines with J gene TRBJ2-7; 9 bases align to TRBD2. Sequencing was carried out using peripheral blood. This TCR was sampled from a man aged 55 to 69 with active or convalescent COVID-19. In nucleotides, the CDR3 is TGTGCCAGCAGTAGCGGGAGGAACGACTACGAGCAGTACTTC. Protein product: CASSSGRNDYEQYF.